The rows below give T cell receptor beta chains drawn from one sample of a study of radiation and T cells in renal cell carcinoma. The protocol was immunoSEQ multiplex PCR, while the TCRdb copy is restricted to in-frame clones and leaves out a portion. The sample includes 130,000 to 150,000 clones, more than 70% of them seen just once. Material: blood, obtained from a patient whose treatment included radiotherapy and nephrectomy. The receptor set was obtained from a woman in her forties or fifties with renal cell carcinoma. CDR3s include the opening cysteine and the closing phenylalanine or tryptophan. Each record gives: CDR3 DNA, CDR3 protein, J gene, V gene, clone size, D gene. D genes are given only for firm matches. Clone size is given for some rows only: seen once, a few or many times, or a class if the clone is expanded.

DNA: TGCAGCGTTTCCCGACTAGCGGGGGGCTTGGGAGATACGCAGTATTTT; CDR3: CSVSRLAGGLGDTQYF; J: TRBJ2-3; V: TRBV29-1; size: -; D: TRBD2
DNA: TGTGCCAGCAGCTTCGGAGCCGGGGATCAGCCCCAGCATTTT; CDR3: CASSFGAGDQPQHF; J: TRBJ1-5; V: TRBV7-2; size: -; D: -
DNA: TGTGCCAGCAGTCCTATACAGGGGGTTTATTCACCCCTCCACTTT; CDR3: CASSPIQGVYSPLHF; J: TRBJ1-6; V: TRBV28; size: -; D: TRBD1
DNA: TGTGCCAGCAGTGAATCTGGATTCCATAATTCACCCCTCCACTTT; CDR3: CASSESGFHNSPLHF; J: TRBJ1-6; V: TRBV25-1; size: -; D: -
DNA: TGTGCCAGCCGGAGTTTGAGAGACCTCACAGATACGCAGTATTTT; CDR3: CASRSLRDLTDTQYF; J: TRBJ2-3; V: TRBV5-4; size: -; D: -
DNA: TGTGCCTGGAGTGCAGGGGGTATCGATGAGCAGTTCTTC; CDR3: CAWSAGGIDEQFF; J: TRBJ2-1; V: TRBV30; size: -; D: TRBD1
DNA: TGTGCCAGCAGCTGGGGGACAGACACCAGTGTAACCGGGGAGCTGTTTTTT; CDR3: CASSWGTDTSVTGELFF; J: TRBJ2-2; V: TRBV7-9; size: once; D: TRBD1
DNA: TGCGCCAGCAGCTTGGAAGTCGCTAGGGGGGGAGCTTTCTTT; CDR3: CASSLEVARGGAFF; J: TRBJ1-1; V: TRBV5-1; size: -; D: -
DNA: TGTGCCAGTAGTATTCGGGCCTACAATGAGCAGTTCTTC; CDR3: CASSIRAYNEQFF; J: TRBJ2-1; V: TRBV19; size: -; D: -
DNA: TGTGCCAGCAGCGTTGCCGGGCTAGCGGGGCTCGAGCAGTACTTC; CDR3: CASSVAGLAGLEQYF; J: TRBJ2-7; V: TRBV9; size: -; D: TRBD2
DNA: TGTGCCAGCAGCTCCCCACCCACTAGCCGAAATGGGCAGTTCTTC; CDR3: CASSSPPTSRNGQFF; J: TRBJ2-1; V: TRBV9; size: -; D: -
DNA: TGTGCCAGCAGCCCGAGAAGGGACAGTATTTCCGGGGAGCTGTTTTTT; CDR3: CASSPRRDSISGELFF; J: TRBJ2-2; V: TRBV9; size: -; D: TRBD1
DNA: TGTGCCAGCCTGGACTTGAACGCCGGGGAGCTGTTTTTT; CDR3: CASLDLNAGELFF; J: TRBJ2-2; V: TRBV6-6; size: -; D: -
DNA: TGTGCCAGCAGTGTTCCAGATCTGAACACTGAAGCTTTCTTT; CDR3: CASSVPDLNTEAFF; J: TRBJ1-1; V: TRBV6-1; size: -; D: -
DNA: TGTGCTAGTGGTTTTACTGGACAGGTACGCCTCGGGGAGCTGTTTTTT; CDR3: CASGFTGQVRLGELFF; J: TRBJ2-2; V: TRBV12-5; size: -; D: TRBD1
DNA: TGTGCCAGCAGCCAAGGAGACCGGGGCTACAATGAGCAGTTCTTC; CDR3: CASSQGDRGYNEQFF; J: TRBJ2-1; V: TRBV14; size: once; D: -
DNA: TGTGCCACCACACCGGACGCGACCGCTGGGGACACCGGGGAGCTGTTTTTT; CDR3: CATTPDATAGDTGELFF; J: TRBJ2-2; V: TRBV15; size: -; D: -
DNA: TGTGCCAGCAGCGTAGTGAGCGCGTCCACCGGGGAGCTGTTTTTT; CDR3: CASSVVSASTGELFF; J: TRBJ2-2; V: TRBV9; size: -; D: -
DNA: TGTGCCAGCAGCTTTAGCTACGAGCAGTACTTC; CDR3: CASSFSYEQYF; J: TRBJ2-7; V: TRBV5-6; size: -; D: -
DNA: TGTGCCAGCAGTGAAAATAGCTTGAAGAATAATTCACCCCTCCACTTT; CDR3: CASSENSLKNNSPLHF; J: TRBJ1-6; V: TRBV2; size: -; D: -
DNA: TGTGCCAGTAGTCCGCGGGACAGGGACGCTTTCTTT; CDR3: CASSPRDRDAFF; J: TRBJ1-1; V: TRBV19; size: -; D: TRBD1
DNA: TGTGCCAGCAGCTCGGGACTTGGCCAAGAGACCCAGTACTTC; CDR3: CASSSGLGQETQYF; J: TRBJ2-5; V: TRBV7-8; size: -; D: -
DNA: TGCGCCAGCAGCCAAGGGGTTGCGGGGGCTCAGCCCCAGCATTTT; CDR3: CASSQGVAGAQPQHF; J: TRBJ1-5; V: TRBV4-3; size: once; D: -
DNA: TGTGCCAGCAGTTATAGAGAATTCTACGAGCAGTACTTC; CDR3: CASSYREFYEQYF; J: TRBJ2-7; V: TRBV6-6; size: once; D: -
DNA: TGCGCCAGCAGCCCTCTTACCCTAAAACCGTCAAATGAGCAGTTCTTC; CDR3: CASSPLTLKPSNEQFF; J: TRBJ2-1; V: TRBV4-1; size: -; D: -
DNA: TGTGCCAGCAGTTATAACAGGGATCTAGATGAAGCTTTCTTT; CDR3: CASSYNRDLDEAFF; J: TRBJ1-1; V: TRBV6-5; size: -; D: -
DNA: TGTGCCAGCAGCTTAGTAGGGGCAGCCACTGAAGCTTTCTTT; CDR3: CASSLVGAATEAFF; J: TRBJ1-1; V: TRBV11-3; size: -; D: -
DNA: TGTGCCAGCAGCGCGGACCAGCTAGGTACCGGGGAGCTGTTTTTT; CDR3: CASSADQLGTGELFF; J: TRBJ2-2; V: TRBV5-5; size: -; D: -
DNA: TGTGCCAGCAGCATACCGACAGGGAGCAACTATGGCTACACCTTC; CDR3: CASSIPTGSNYGYTF; J: TRBJ1-2; V: TRBV5-4; size: -; D: TRBD1
DNA: TGCGCCAGCAGCCCCAGGACAGGCACCAACACTGAAGCTTTCTTT; CDR3: CASSPRTGTNTEAFF; J: TRBJ1-1; V: TRBV5-1; size: few; D: TRBD1
DNA: TGTGCCAGCAGCCCCCCGGGCAGGGGGAATTCACCCCTCCACTTT; CDR3: CASSPPGRGNSPLHF; J: TRBJ1-6; V: TRBV7-8; size: -; D: TRBD1
DNA: TGTGCCTGGAGTCCAGGACGGATTAATGAAAAACTGTTTTTT; CDR3: CAWSPGRINEKLFF; J: TRBJ1-4; V: TRBV30; size: -; D: -
DNA: TGTGCCAGCAGCGTACCCACTAATCCAGATACGCAGTATTTT; CDR3: CASSVPTNPDTQYF; J: TRBJ2-3; V: TRBV9; size: -; D: -
DNA: TGTGCCAGCAGACGGGAAGCTAACTATGGCTACACCTTC; CDR3: CASRREANYGYTF; J: TRBJ1-2; V: TRBV2; size: few; D: -
DNA: TGCGCCAGCAGTGAGTGGACCTCACCCCTCCACTTT; CDR3: CASSEWTSPLHF; J: TRBJ1-6; V: TRBV10-1; size: few; D: -
DNA: TGTGCCAGTAGTCCTGCTAGCGGGGGGCCGCTTATCTCCTACGAGCAGTACTTC; CDR3: CASSPASGGPLISYEQYF; J: TRBJ2-7; V: TRBV19; size: -; D: TRBD2
DNA: TGTGCCAGCAGTGAATCAGGGGGGGCAGGGGCGTATATTGAAGCTTTCTTT; CDR3: CASSESGGAGAYIEAFF; J: TRBJ1-1; V: TRBV25-1; size: -; D: TRBD1
DNA: TGCAGCGTAATGGACAGGGGGTTCAACGAGCAGTACTTC; CDR3: CSVMDRGFNEQYF; J: TRBJ2-7; V: TRBV29-1; size: -; D: TRBD1
DNA: TGTGCCACCCAGCGGATCGGGGTCGGGTCGAACACTGAAGCTTTCTTT; CDR3: CATQRIGVGSNTEAFF; J: TRBJ1-1; V: TRBV25-1; size: -; D: -
DNA: TGCGCCAGCAGCTTGGTCGGCGGCAAGAGCTCCTACAATGAGCAGTTCTTC; CDR3: CASSLVGGKSSYNEQFF; J: TRBJ2-1; V: TRBV5-1; size: -; D: -
DNA: TGCGCCAGCAGCCAAGATACGGGGGACGAGCAGTACTTC; CDR3: CASSQDTGDEQYF; J: TRBJ2-7; V: TRBV4-3; size: -; D: -
DNA: TGTGCCAGCTCAGAGACTCTCCAAGAGACCCAGTACTTC; CDR3: CASSETLQETQYF; J: TRBJ2-5; V: TRBV18; size: -; D: -
DNA: TGTGCCAGTAGTATAGTTTCTGCACAGGGCCTTGCGGGCTACACCTTC; CDR3: CASSIVSAQGLAGYTF; J: TRBJ1-2; V: TRBV19; size: -; D: -
DNA: TGCAGCGTTGTTTCAACAGGGGGCGCGACGGGCGAGCAGTACTTC; CDR3: CSVVSTGGATGEQYF; J: TRBJ2-7; V: TRBV29-1; size: -; D: TRBD1
DNA: TGTGCCAGCAGTTACTCAGAGGACGGAGGGGCCCAGTACTTC; CDR3: CASSYSEDGGAQYF; J: TRBJ2-5; V: TRBV6-5; size: -; D: -
DNA: TGTGCCAGCAGCACCTATTCTCTTAGCAATCAGCCCCAGCATTTT; CDR3: CASSTYSLSNQPQHF; J: TRBJ1-5; V: TRBV2; size: -; D: -
DNA: TGTGCCAGCTCACCACCGGGCAGGATGAACACTGAAGCTTTCTTT; CDR3: CASSPPGRMNTEAFF; J: TRBJ1-1; V: TRBV18; size: -; D: -
DNA: TGTGCCAGTACCCATGACCTTTGGGGGGCTGGCAATCAGCCCCAGCATTTT; CDR3: CASTHDLWGAGNQPQHF; J: TRBJ1-5; V: TRBV19; size: -; D: -